This is a list of T cell receptor beta chains from one sample in a study of cytomegalovirus exposure and HLA in healthy donors. Clones were read by immunoSEQ multiplex PCR, and TCRdb kept only the in-frame ones, dropping some. The sample carries 60,000 to 70,000 clones, around 81% recorded once. Sample: PBMCs. The receptor source for this set is a man in his fifties in good health and CMV-seronegative. Both conserved end residues are part of each CDR3. The order of the fields is J gene, clone size, V gene, D gene, CDR3 DNA, CDR3 protein. A D gene is named only where the DNA matches it firmly. Clone size, where shown, is once, few, many, or a class for clones that have expanded.

j_call: TRBJ2-7
clone_size: -
v_call: TRBV4-1
d_call: -
cdr3_nt: TGCGCCAGCAGCGGGGCGGACAGAGAGAAGCAGTACTTC
cdr3_aa: CASSGADREKQYF

j_call: TRBJ2-7
clone_size: once
v_call: TRBV30
d_call: -
cdr3_nt: TGTGCCTGGAGCGCCGGTGCCTACGAGCAGTACTTC
cdr3_aa: CAWSAGAYEQYF

j_call: TRBJ2-1
clone_size: -
v_call: TRBV28
d_call: -
cdr3_nt: TGTGCCAGCGCACTGACTAGGATAAATGAGCAGTTCTTC
cdr3_aa: CASALTRINEQFF

j_call: TRBJ1-6
clone_size: -
v_call: TRBV9
d_call: TRBD1
cdr3_nt: TGTGCCAGCAGCCTATCGGACAGGGGTTTTTCACCCCTCCACTTT
cdr3_aa: CASSLSDRGFSPLHF

j_call: TRBJ2-3
clone_size: once
v_call: TRBV5-1
d_call: TRBD2
cdr3_nt: TGCGCCAGCAGCATGGGACTAGCGGGAGGGTTGCCAGATACGCAGTATTTT
cdr3_aa: CASSMGLAGGLPDTQYF

j_call: TRBJ2-5
clone_size: few
v_call: TRBV27
d_call: -
cdr3_nt: TGTGCCAGCAGCCTTAATACGAGGGAGACCCAGTACTTC
cdr3_aa: CASSLNTRETQYF

j_call: TRBJ1-4
clone_size: medium-sized
v_call: TRBV28
d_call: TRBD1
cdr3_nt: TGTGCCAGCAGTTCACAGGGGGTGACCATGTTT
cdr3_aa: CASSSQGVTMF

j_call: TRBJ2-7
clone_size: -
v_call: TRBV18
d_call: TRBD1
cdr3_nt: TGTGCCAGCTCCGCACGGACAGGGTTGGAAGAGCAGTACTTC
cdr3_aa: CASSARTGLEEQYF

j_call: TRBJ1-1
clone_size: -
v_call: TRBV6-5
d_call: TRBD1
cdr3_nt: TGTGCCAGCAGTTACTTAGCGACAGGGGGGACTGAAGCTTTCTTT
cdr3_aa: CASSYLATGGTEAFF

j_call: TRBJ1-4
clone_size: -
v_call: TRBV18
d_call: -
cdr3_nt: TGTGCCAGCTCACTGGGCCATTCGAATGAAAAACTGTTTTTT
cdr3_aa: CASSLGHSNEKLFF

j_call: TRBJ2-2
clone_size: few
v_call: TRBV5-1
d_call: TRBD2
cdr3_nt: TGCGCCAGCAGCTTGGGGACTAGCGGGAAGGGGGAGCTGTTTTTT
cdr3_aa: CASSLGTSGKGELFF

j_call: TRBJ1-2
clone_size: -
v_call: TRBV6-1
d_call: TRBD1
cdr3_nt: TGTGCCAGCAGTGAATGGACAGGGAATGGCTACACCTTC
cdr3_aa: CASSEWTGNGYTF

j_call: TRBJ2-1
clone_size: -
v_call: TRBV5-4
d_call: TRBD1
cdr3_nt: TGTGCCAGCAGCCAGGGGGTGGGAGTCGTCCCCCTCGGTGAGCAGTTCTTC
cdr3_aa: CASSQGVGVVPLGEQFF

j_call: TRBJ2-5
clone_size: few
v_call: TRBV9
d_call: -
cdr3_nt: TGTGCCAGCAGCGTAGGCAACGGGGAGACCCAGTACTTC
cdr3_aa: CASSVGNGETQYF

j_call: TRBJ1-2
clone_size: -
v_call: TRBV9
d_call: -
cdr3_nt: TGTGCCAGCAGCGTCGCCGGAGTGGGCTATGGCTACACCTTC
cdr3_aa: CASSVAGVGYGYTF

j_call: TRBJ1-1
clone_size: once
v_call: TRBV27
d_call: -
cdr3_nt: TGTGCCAATTACCCCCGACTTGGCGAGACTAACACTGAAGCTTTCTTT
cdr3_aa: CANYPRLGETNTEAFF

j_call: TRBJ1-3
clone_size: -
v_call: TRBV9
d_call: TRBD1
cdr3_nt: TGTGCCAGCACCCCCTCGGGACAGGGAGGAAACACCATATATTTT
cdr3_aa: CASTPSGQGGNTIYF

j_call: TRBJ1-1
clone_size: -
v_call: TRBV18
d_call: -
cdr3_nt: TGTGCCAGCTCACCGGAAGCAGGGGTGAACACTGAAGCTTTCTTT
cdr3_aa: CASSPEAGVNTEAFF

j_call: TRBJ1-1
clone_size: -
v_call: TRBV6-5
d_call: -
cdr3_nt: TGTGCCAGCCATCGTGAGGGGGGGGGCACTGAAGCTTTCTTT
cdr3_aa: CASHREGGGTEAFF

j_call: TRBJ2-1
clone_size: -
v_call: TRBV30
d_call: -
cdr3_nt: TGTGCCTGGAGATGGAGGAACAATGAGCAGTTCTTC
cdr3_aa: CAWRWRNNEQFF

j_call: TRBJ2-3
clone_size: -
v_call: TRBV7-8
d_call: -
cdr3_nt: TGTGCAACCAGGTTACGCGTCACAGATACGCAGTATTTT
cdr3_aa: CATRLRVTDTQYF

j_call: TRBJ2-1
clone_size: -
v_call: TRBV29-1
d_call: TRBD1
cdr3_nt: TGCAGCGTGGGGGGACAGGGGATAAACAATGAGCAGTTCTTC
cdr3_aa: CSVGGQGINNEQFF

j_call: TRBJ1-3
clone_size: -
v_call: TRBV10-1
d_call: TRBD1
cdr3_nt: TGCGCCAGCAGTGAGTCAACAGGGGGTAATGGAAACACCATATATTTT
cdr3_aa: CASSESTGGNGNTIYF

j_call: TRBJ2-7
clone_size: -
v_call: TRBV7-9
d_call: -
cdr3_nt: TGTGCCAGCAGCTCGCTGGCAACTTTCTCGCGGCAGACCTACGAGCAGTACTTC
cdr3_aa: CASSSLATFSRQTYEQYF

j_call: TRBJ2-5
clone_size: -
v_call: TRBV18
d_call: TRBD2
cdr3_nt: TGTGCCAGCTCACCCACTAGCGGGGGATTAGAGACCCAGTACTTC
cdr3_aa: CASSPTSGGLETQYF

j_call: TRBJ2-5
clone_size: -
v_call: TRBV30
d_call: -
cdr3_nt: TGTGCCTGGATAGCGGCGGGACGGACCTCCCAAGAGACCCAGTACTTC
cdr3_aa: CAWIAAGRTSQETQYF

j_call: TRBJ1-3
clone_size: -
v_call: TRBV7-9
d_call: TRBD1
cdr3_nt: TGTGCCAGCAGTAACAGGGGTGGAAACACCATATATTTT
cdr3_aa: CASSNRGGNTIYF

j_call: TRBJ2-5
clone_size: -
v_call: TRBV20-1
d_call: -
cdr3_nt: TGCAGTACTAGACCACAAGAGACCCAGTACTTC
cdr3_aa: CSTRPQETQYF

j_call: TRBJ2-7
clone_size: -
v_call: TRBV11-2
d_call: -
cdr3_nt: TGTGCCAGCAGCCCCCGGGTTTCGGCAGACTACGAGCAGTACTTC
cdr3_aa: CASSPRVSADYEQYF

j_call: TRBJ2-7
clone_size: -
v_call: TRBV28
d_call: TRBD1
cdr3_nt: TGTGCCAGCAGTTTTTCACAGGGGGCGCTCCACGAGCAGTACTTC
cdr3_aa: CASSFSQGALHEQYF

j_call: TRBJ2-2
clone_size: few
v_call: TRBV6-5
d_call: -
cdr3_nt: TGTGCCAGCCATCCTACCACCGGGGAGCTGTTTTTT
cdr3_aa: CASHPTTGELFF

j_call: TRBJ1-3
clone_size: once
v_call: TRBV18
d_call: -
cdr3_nt: TGTGCCAGCTCACCGGAGTTCTCTGGAAACACCATATATTTT
cdr3_aa: CASSPEFSGNTIYF

j_call: TRBJ2-1
clone_size: -
v_call: TRBV19
d_call: TRBD2
cdr3_nt: TGTGCCAGTAGTATTGGTGGGAGGGCCACGAATGAGCAGTTCTTC
cdr3_aa: CASSIGGRATNEQFF

j_call: TRBJ2-3
clone_size: -
v_call: TRBV18
d_call: TRBD2
cdr3_nt: TGTGCCAGCTCACCGGGACTAGCGGCCACAGATACGCAGTATTTT
cdr3_aa: CASSPGLAATDTQYF

j_call: TRBJ1-2
clone_size: -
v_call: TRBV29-1
d_call: -
cdr3_nt: TGCAGCGTTGCTGCAGGCCCAAACTATGGCTACACCTTC
cdr3_aa: CSVAAGPNYGYTF

j_call: TRBJ2-2
clone_size: few
v_call: TRBV5-1
d_call: TRBD2
cdr3_nt: TGCGCCAGCAGCGTCCCTAGCGGGAGGATCCCCGGGGAGCTGTTTTTT
cdr3_aa: CASSVPSGRIPGELFF